These T cell receptor beta chains were read from a single sample in a study of cytotoxic CD8 clonotypes in ibrutinib-treated CLL. Profiling relied on immunoSEQ multiplex PCR, and the TCRdb table lists in-frame clones only, not all of them. The table has around 150,000 clones, nearly 90% seen once. The source was PBMCs, collected at disease progression, from a patient treated with ibrutinib. The receptors stem from a human donor with chronic lymphocytic leukemia. Each CDR3 is given with its conserved first and last residue. A D gene is named only where the DNA matches it firmly. Only part of the rows carry a size: once, few, many, or a class if the clone is expanded.

v_call,j_call,clone_size,d_call,cdr3_aa,cdr3_nt
TRBV30,TRBJ1-4,NA,TRBD1,CAWTRTGAGEKLFF,TGTGCCTGGACCAGGACAGGGGCAGGTGAAAAACTGTTTTTT
TRBV19,TRBJ2-1,NA,TRBD2,CASSVRAGGYEQFF,TGTGCCAGTAGTGTTCGGGCGGGAGGGTATGAGCAGTTCTTC
TRBV23-1,TRBJ1-2,once,NA,CASSQPNHLPRGAYYGYTF,TGCGCCAGCAGTCAACCGAACCACCTTCCGCGGGGGGCCTACTATGGCTACACCTTC
TRBV7-2,TRBJ2-1,once,TRBD2,CASLSGRASNEQFF,TGTGCCAGCCTAAGCGGGAGGGCGAGCAATGAGCAGTTCTTC
TRBV7-9,TRBJ1-2,NA,NA,CASSLNRYGYTF,TGTGCCAGCAGCTTAAATCGCTATGGCTACACCTTC
TRBV19,TRBJ1-1,once,NA,CASSIALNTEAFF,TGTGCCAGTAGTATCGCGTTGAACACTGAAGCTTTCTTT
TRBV5-1,TRBJ2-1,once,TRBD1,CASRPPGGGLDNEQFF,TGCGCCAGCAGACCCCCAGGGGGCGGATTGGACAATGAGCAGTTCTTC
TRBV5-8,TRBJ2-1,NA,NA,CASSHGPSGTANEQFF,TGTGCCAGCAGCCACGGGCCTTCCGGGACTGCAAATGAGCAGTTCTTC
TRBV4-2,TRBJ1-2,NA,NA,CASSQDLGFSDGYTF,TGTGCCAGCAGCCAAGATCTCGGGTTTTCGGATGGCTACACCTTC
TRBV15,TRBJ1-4,NA,TRBD1,CATSGYAGGVLATNEKLFF,TGTGCCACCAGTGGTTATGCAGGGGGCGTTTTGGCAACTAATGAAAAACTGTTTTTT
TRBV6-5,TRBJ1-1,NA,NA,CASSFRTATEAFF,TGTGCCAGCAGTTTCCGGACAGCAACTGAAGCTTTCTTT
TRBV18,TRBJ2-7,NA,NA,CASSPPTEGNYEQYF,TGTGCCAGCTCACCACCGACGGAGGGAAACTACGAGCAGTACTTC
TRBV11-3,TRBJ2-6,once,TRBD1,CASRGTDRASSGANVLTF,TGTGCCAGCAGGGGAACGGACAGGGCTTCCTCTGGGGCCAACGTCCTGACTTTC
TRBV5-1,TRBJ2-1,once,NA,CASSFQRVGDNEQFF,TGCGCCAGCAGCTTTCAAAGGGTAGGGGACAATGAGCAGTTCTTC
TRBV19,TRBJ2-5,NA,TRBD2,CASSLRLAHQETQYF,TGTGCCAGTAGCCTCCGACTAGCGCACCAAGAGACCCAGTACTTC
TRBV11-2,TRBJ1-5,NA,NA,CASSFGRGGNQPQHF,TGTGCCAGCAGCTTCGGACGTGGGGGCAATCAGCCCCAGCATTTT
TRBV27,TRBJ2-1,NA,NA,CASSLYAVRSYNEQFF,TGTGCCAGCAGTTTATACGCGGTCCGCTCCTACAATGAGCAGTTCTTC
TRBV7-2,TRBJ2-7,NA,TRBD2,CASSLGAGPFYEQYF,TGTGCCAGCAGCTTAGGAGCGGGACCCTTCTACGAGCAGTACTTC
TRBV27,TRBJ1-4,few,NA,CASSLDRRGQLFF,TGTGCCAGCAGTTTAGACAGGAGGGGACAACTGTTTTTT
TRBV6-1,TRBJ1-2,few,TRBD1,CASSEGTGLYGYTF,TGTGCCAGCAGTGAAGGGACAGGGCTCTATGGCTACACCTTC
TRBV29-1,TRBJ2-3,NA,TRBD2,CSVSGLAGVRTDTQYF,TGCAGCGTCTCGGGACTAGCGGGAGTCAGGACAGATACGCAGTATTTT
TRBV9,TRBJ1-1,NA,TRBD1,CASSGLGQLNTEAFF,TGTGCCAGCAGCGGGTTGGGACAGCTGAACACTGAAGCTTTCTTT
TRBV5-1,TRBJ2-1,once,TRBD2,CASSFIGASGIYNEQFF,TGCGCCAGCAGCTTTATTGGGGCTAGCGGGATTTACAATGAGCAGTTCTTC
TRBV28,TRBJ1-4,NA,NA,CASSLGREKLFF,TGTGCCAGCAGTTTGGGGCGGGAAAAACTGTTTTTT
TRBV7-2,TRBJ2-1,NA,TRBD1,CASLNRGRHNEQFF,TGTGCCAGCTTAAACAGGGGGCGCCACAATGAGCAGTTCTTC
TRBV4-1,TRBJ1-4,NA,TRBD1,CASSQVGQAATNEKLFF,TGCGCCAGCAGCCAAGTGGGACAGGCTGCAACTAATGAAAAACTGTTTTTT
TRBV19,TRBJ2-1,once,NA,CASKPGPTSSYNEQFF,TGTGCCAGTAAACCGGGACCGACGAGCTCCTACAATGAGCAGTTCTTC
TRBV9,TRBJ2-1,NA,NA,CASYGGTGEQFF,TGTGCCAGCTACGGGGGAACAGGTGAGCAGTTCTTC
TRBV4-3,TRBJ2-5,NA,NA,CASSQGHRTAETQYF,TGCGCCAGCAGCCAAGGGCACAGGACGGCAGAGACCCAGTACTTC
TRBV5-4,TRBJ2-3,NA,TRBD2,CASSLPLAGEVFSTDTQYF,TGTGCCAGCAGCTTGCCCCTAGCGGGTGAGGTATTCAGCACAGATACGCAGTATTTT
TRBV2,TRBJ2-3,once,NA,CASSDQPELITDTQYF,TGTGCCAGCAGTGACCAGCCGGAGCTTATCACAGATACGCAGTATTTT
TRBV6-6,TRBJ2-1,NA,TRBD2,CASNQGTSGANEQFF,TGTGCCAGCAATCAGGGGACTAGCGGGGCCAATGAGCAGTTCTTC
TRBV19,TRBJ2-3,NA,TRBD2,CASSGAGGTDTQYF,TGTGCCAGTTCGGGAGCGGGAGGCACAGATACGCAGTATTTT
TRBV4-3,TRBJ2-6,NA,NA,CASSQSAPGANVLTF,TGCGCCAGCAGCCAGTCGGCTCCAGGGGCCAACGTCCTGACTTTC
TRBV6-9,TRBJ1-2,NA,TRBD1,CARRNPGQGRGPYGYTF,TGTGCCAGGAGAAACCCGGGACAGGGGCGGGGACCCTATGGCTACACCTTC
TRBV11-1,TRBJ2-7,NA,NA,CASSLQWSRNSIYYEQYF,TGTGCCAGCAGCTTACAATGGTCCCGGAACTCAATTTACTACGAGCAGTACTTC
TRBV27,TRBJ1-1,NA,NA,CASSETGIANTEAFF,TGTGCCAGCAGTGAAACAGGGATAGCGAACACTGAAGCTTTCTTT
TRBV7-3,TRBJ2-3,NA,NA,CASSPPSTDTQYF,TGTGCCAGCAGTCCTCCGTCCACGGATACGCAGTATTTT
TRBV19,TRBJ1-5,NA,NA,CASSTDTYQPQHF,TGTGCCAGTAGTACGGACACCTATCAGCCCCAGCATTTT
TRBV10-3,TRBJ2-3,NA,TRBD2,CAISEPGLAGGDTQYF,TGTGCCATCAGTGAGCCCGGACTAGCGGGAGGTGATACGCAGTATTTT
TRBV7-9,TRBJ2-3,NA,NA,CASSLGASTDTQYF,TGTGCCAGCAGCTTGGGCGCTAGCACAGATACGCAGTATTTT
TRBV7-7,TRBJ2-1,NA,NA,CASSQDYSSHEQFF,TGTGCTAGCAGCCAAGATTATAGTTCCCATGAGCAGTTCTTC
TRBV2,TRBJ2-7,NA,NA,CASSVQAAQQYF,TGTGCCAGCAGTGTCCAGGCAGCTCAGCAGTACTTC
TRBV19,TRBJ2-7,NA,NA,CASSTPRGAEQYF,TGTGCCAGTAGTACCCCGAGGGGGGCCGAGCAGTACTTC
TRBV25-1,TRBJ2-7,NA,TRBD2,CASSERGSGYEQYF,TGTGCCAGCAGTGAACGCGGGAGCGGCTACGAGCAGTACTTC
TRBV7-8,TRBJ2-7,NA,NA,CASSLEGTYEQYF,TGTGCCAGCAGCTTAGAGGGCACCTACGAGCAGTACTTC
TRBV13,TRBJ2-3,NA,TRBD2,CASSSDFSGSAADTQYF,TGTGCCAGCAGCTCTGACTTTAGCGGGAGTGCCGCAGATACGCAGTATTTT
TRBV9,TRBJ2-4,NA,TRBD1,CASSVQGAGNIQYF,TGTGCCAGCAGCGTACAGGGGGCGGGAAACATTCAGTACTTC
TRBV6-5,TRBJ1-2,NA,NA,CASRQRASYGYTF,TGTGCCAGCAGACAGCGCGCTTCGTATGGCTACACCTTC
TRBV28,TRBJ2-1,NA,NA,CASSTKFREQFF,TGTGCCAGCAGTACTAAGTTTCGGGAGCAGTTCTTC
TRBV7-3,TRBJ1-2,NA,TRBD1,CASSLNPRGQGARGYTF,TGTGCCAGCAGCTTAAACCCGAGGGGACAGGGGGCGCGAGGCTACACCTTC
TRBV4-1,TRBJ2-5,NA,NA,CASSQREFIETQYF,TGCGCCAGCAGCCAACGGGAGTTTATAGAGACCCAGTACTTC
TRBV5-1,TRBJ1-1,NA,NA,CASSLGWGLNTEAFF,TGCGCCAGCAGCTTGGGTTGGGGACTGAACACTGAAGCTTTCTTT
TRBV6-5,TRBJ2-5,NA,NA,CASSYGQGGETQYF,TGTGCCAGCAGTTACGGGCAGGGGGGGGAGACCCAGTACTTC
TRBV28,TRBJ2-7,NA,NA,CASSLLYEQYF,TGTGCCAGCAGTCTCCTGTACGAGCAGTACTTC